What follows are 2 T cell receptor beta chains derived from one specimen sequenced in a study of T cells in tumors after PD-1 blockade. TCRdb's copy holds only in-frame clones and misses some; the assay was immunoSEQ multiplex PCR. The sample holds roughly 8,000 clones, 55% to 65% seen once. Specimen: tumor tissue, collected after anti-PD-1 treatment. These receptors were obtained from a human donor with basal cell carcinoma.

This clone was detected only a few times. CDR3 residues: CASSIARGYSPLHF. For the CDR3, the DNA is TGTGCCAGTAGTATAGCTCGGGGGTATTCACCCCTCCACTTT. The genes are TRBV19 and TRBJ1-6, with D perhaps TRBD1 (5 bases). Germline CDR1 LNHDA, CDR2 SQIVND (reference sequence). The CDR3 extends over 14 amino acids. V was shortened by 1 base and J by 8 bases, with 9 bases between the two germline ends.

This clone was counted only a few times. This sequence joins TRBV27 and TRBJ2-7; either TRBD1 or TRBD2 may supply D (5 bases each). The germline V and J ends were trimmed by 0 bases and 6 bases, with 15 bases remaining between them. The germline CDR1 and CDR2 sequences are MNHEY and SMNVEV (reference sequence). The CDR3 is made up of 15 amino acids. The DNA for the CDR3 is TGTGCCAGCAGTTTATCGGGACCACAGAGGGGCGAGCAGTACTTC. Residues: CASSLSGPQRGEQYF.